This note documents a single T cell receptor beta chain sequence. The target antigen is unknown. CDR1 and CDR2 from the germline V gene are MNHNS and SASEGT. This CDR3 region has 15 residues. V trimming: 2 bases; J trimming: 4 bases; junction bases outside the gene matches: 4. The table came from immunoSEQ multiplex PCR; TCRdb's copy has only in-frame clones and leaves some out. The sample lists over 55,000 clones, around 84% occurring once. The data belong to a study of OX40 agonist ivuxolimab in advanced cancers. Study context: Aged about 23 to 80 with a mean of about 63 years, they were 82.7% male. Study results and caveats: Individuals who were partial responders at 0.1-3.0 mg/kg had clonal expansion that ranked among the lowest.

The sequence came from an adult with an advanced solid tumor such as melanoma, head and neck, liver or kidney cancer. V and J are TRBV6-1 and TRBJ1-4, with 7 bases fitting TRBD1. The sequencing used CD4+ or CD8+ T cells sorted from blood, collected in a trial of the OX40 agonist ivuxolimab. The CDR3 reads CASSEMGQINEKLFF. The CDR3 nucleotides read TGTGCCAGCAGTGAAATGGGACAGATTAATGAAAAACTGTTTTTT.